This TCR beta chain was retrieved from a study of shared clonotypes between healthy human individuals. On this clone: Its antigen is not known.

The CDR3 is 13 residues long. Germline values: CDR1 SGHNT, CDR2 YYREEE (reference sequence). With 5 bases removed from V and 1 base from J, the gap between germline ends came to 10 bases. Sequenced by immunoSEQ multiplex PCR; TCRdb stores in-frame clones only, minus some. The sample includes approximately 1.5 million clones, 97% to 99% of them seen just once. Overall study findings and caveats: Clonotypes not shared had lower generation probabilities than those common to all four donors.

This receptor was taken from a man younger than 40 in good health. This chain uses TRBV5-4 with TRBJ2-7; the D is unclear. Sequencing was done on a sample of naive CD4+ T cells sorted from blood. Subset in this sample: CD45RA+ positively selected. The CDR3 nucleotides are TGTGCCAGCAGGGGCGGTCAATCCTACGAGCAGTACTTC. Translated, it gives CASRGGQSYEQYF.